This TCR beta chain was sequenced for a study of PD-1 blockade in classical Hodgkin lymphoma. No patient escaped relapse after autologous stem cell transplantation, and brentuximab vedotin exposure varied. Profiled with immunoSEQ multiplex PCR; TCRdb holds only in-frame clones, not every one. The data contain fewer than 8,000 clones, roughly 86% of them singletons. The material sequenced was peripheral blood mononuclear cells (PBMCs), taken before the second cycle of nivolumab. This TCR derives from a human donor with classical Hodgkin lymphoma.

For the CDR3, the DNA is TGTGCCAGTAGGGGCGGGACAGGGTATAAAGCTGCTGGGGCCAACGTCCTGACTTTC. Protein product: CASRGGTGYKAAGANVLTF. The chain links TRBV19 to TRBJ2-6; 9 positions match TRBD1. J lost 2 bases, V lost 6 bases, and 14 bases had no gene match. There are 19 residues in the CDR3. Germline V gene sequence: CDR1 LNHDA, CDR2 SQIVND (reference sequence).